This passage covers 31 T cell receptor beta chains from one sample sequenced in a study of cytomegalovirus exposure and HLA in healthy donors. Researchers ran the PCR with 60 Vbeta and 13 Jbeta primers. Here immunoSEQ multiplex PCR was the method, and the copy in TCRdb shows in-frame clones only, minus some. The sample contains roughly 80,000 clones, roughly 83% of which appear only once. Sequencing input: PBMCs. The receptors originated from a woman between 45 and 60 years old in good health and CMV-seronegative.

The sample holds one count of this clone. The V and J genes are TRBV29-1 and TRBJ1-1, with D possibly matching TRBD1 (6 bases). V was shortened by 6 bases and J by 1 base, with 9 bases between the two germline ends. The CDR3 spans 12 residues. Germline V CDR1 and CDR2: SQVTM, ANQGSEA. In DNA, the CDR3 is TGCAGCGTGGTGGGGGCGAACACTGAAGCTTTCTTT. Its protein product is CSVVGANTEAFF.

This rearrangement joins TRBV11-2 to TRBJ2-5, with 8 bases identical to TRBD1. The DNA matches TRBJ2-7 better at its end, which makes the J call doubtful. The CDR3 covers 14 residues. CDR1 and CDR2 from the germline V gene are SGHAT and FQNNGV. The CDR3 region is CASSAGTGYYEQYF. Written as DNA, the CDR3 is TGTGCCAGCAGCGCCGGGACAGGCTACTACGAGCAGTACTTC.

V usage is TRBV18 and J usage is TRBJ2-2; D is perhaps TRBD1 (6 bases). The CDR3 has 15 amino acids. Trimming removed 3 bases from V and 6 bases from J, with 14 bases in between. In germline, CDR1 is KGHSH, CDR2 LQKENI. CDR3 nucleotide sequence: TGTGCCAGCTCACCTTACAGGGACATCCCCGGGGAGCTGTTTTTT. This encodes CASSPYRDIPGELFF.

The chain has TRBV28 and TRBJ2-7; maybe TRBD2 (6 bases). Trimming stripped 5 bases from V and 5 bases from J, with 25 bases between. Germline CDR1 and CDR2: MDHEN and SYDVKM. The CDR3 sequence is 17 residues long. CDR3 sequence reads: CASSPSPFRLEGNEQYF. The DNA for the CDR3 is TGTGCCAGCAGTCCATCCCCTTTTCGACTAGAAGGGAACGAGCAGTACTTC.

This sequence joins TRBV27 and TRBJ1-5; perhaps TRBD1 as D (6 bases). The germline V and J ends were trimmed by 4 bases and 5 bases, with 24 bases remaining between them. The CDR3 loop spans 18 amino acids. Germline V gene data show CDR1 as MNHEY and CDR2 as SMNVEV (reference sequence). CDR3 sequence: CASSSWILTGIKDQPQHF. CDR3 nucleotides: TGTGCCAGCAGTTCATGGATACTAACAGGGATAAAGGATCAGCCCCAGCATTTT.

As regards this clone: The junction and the germline gene differ at one end; a read error may be behind it. The gene calls are TRBV25-1 and TRBJ2-3; 14 bases are shared with TRBD2. The CDR3 totals 13 residues. Germline assignment: CDR1 MGHDK and CDR2 SYGVNS. The CDR3, as DNA: TGTGCCAGCAGTGAGGGACTAGCGGGAGTCCGGAGGTTT. Protein sequence: CASSEGLAGVRRF.

The chain links TRBV6-5 to TRBJ2-7, with 13 positions matching TRBD2. The CDR3 covers 15 residues. Germline loops: CDR1 MNHEY, CDR2 SVGAGI. The V gene end was trimmed by 7 bases and the J gene end by 5 bases; junction bases not matched to a gene: 8. The CDR3 DNA reads as TGTGCCAGCATCGAGGGACTAGCGGGACCGGACGAGCAGTACTTC. Residues: CASIEGLAGPDEQYF.

The chain recombines TRBV5-1 with TRBJ2-3; maybe TRBD2 (6 bases). V lost 1 base, J lost 4 bases, and 22 bases lay in between. Germline CDR1 SGHRS, CDR2 YFSETQ. CDR3 length: 18 residues. The CDR3 sequence is CASSLILRGKGVADTQYF. CDR3 in DNA: TGCGCCAGCAGCTTGATACTACGGGGGAAAGGAGTCGCAGATACGCAGTATTTT.

The gene calls are TRBV5-6 and TRBJ2-4, with D possibly TRBD2 on 6 matching bases. Per the germline V gene, CDR1 is SGHDT and CDR2 is YYEEEE. The CDR3 has 17 residues. V dropped 3 bases and J dropped 6 bases, with 22 bases sitting between them. The CDR3 DNA reads as TGTGCCAGCAGCTCCCGGACACTGGGAGGTACAGGAAACATTCAGTACTTC. This encodes CASSSRTLGGTGNIQYF.

The genes are TRBV2 and TRBJ2-7; no reliable D call. Germline CDR1 and CDR2: SNHLY and FYNNEI. The CDR3 extends over 14 amino acids. The V end lost 3 bases, the J end lost 2 bases, and 11 bases lay between the germline ends. The DNA of the CDR3 is TGTGCCAGCAGTGAGCGGATGGAAGCCTACGAGCAGTACGTC. Its translation: CASSERMEAYEQYV.

The J gene is TRBJ2-1, the V gene TRBV4-1, with 11 bases that match TRBD2. V shed 4 bases, J shed 8 bases, and the junction held 13 bases outside the gene matches. This CDR3 spans 17 amino acids. Per germline, CDR1 MGHRA and CDR2 YSYEKL. The CDR3 sequence is CASSPTAVAGGRYEQFF. The CDR3 nucleotides read TGCGCCAGCAGCCCGACAGCTGTAGCGGGAGGGAGGTATGAGCAGTTCTTC.

The V call is TRBV5-4, the J call TRBJ1-4; 7 nucleotides match TRBD1. Per the germline V gene, CDR1 is SGHNT and CDR2 is YYREEE (reference sequence). V gave up 0 bases and J gave up 3 bases; unmatched junction bases: 2. CDR3 length: 15 amino acids. The CDR3 DNA reads TGTGCCAGCAGCTTGGGACAGGGACCTAATGAAAAACTGTTTTTT. Protein sequence: CASSLGQGPNEKLFF.

This clone was counted once. This rearrangement joins TRBV28 to TRBJ2-3, with D tentatively TRBD1 (5 bases). Germline CDR1 and CDR2: MDHEN and SYDVKM. The CDR3 has 20 residues. V was pared by 5 bases and J by 0 bases, with 27 bases between. CDR3 residues: CASSAPRVPNGHPSTDTQYF. CDR3 coding DNA: TGTGCCAGCAGTGCACCCAGGGTCCCCAACGGGCATCCTAGCACAGATACGCAGTATTTT. Full variable domain (remainder filled in from reference TRBV28 and TRBJ2-3): DVKVTQSSRYLVKRTGEKVFLECVQDMDHENMFWYRQDPGLGLRLIYFSYDVKMKEKGDIPEGYSVSREKKERFSLILESASTNQTSMYLCASSAPRVPNGHPSTDTQYFGPGTRLTVL.

The V and J genes are TRBV4-3 and TRBJ2-2, with D unclear. The end of the DNA is better explained by TRBJ1-3, so the J call may be wrong. From germline, CDR1 is LGHNA and CDR2 YSLEER. CDR3 length equals 14 residues. In DNA form, the CDR3 reads TGCGCCAGCAGCCAAGATCGAGGTGGAAACACCATATATTTT. Translation: CASSQDRGGNTIYF.

The chain uses TRBV7-2 and TRBJ2-1, with 8 positions matching TRBD2. V was clipped by 5 bases and J by 0 bases; unmatched bases: 6. CDR1 is SGHTA, CDR2 FQGNSA, per germline. The CDR3 has 16 amino acids. CDR3 loop: CASSILAVRSYNEQFF. CDR3 coding DNA: TGTGCCAGCAGCATACTAGCGGTACGCTCCTACAATGAGCAGTTCTTC. Together with reference TRBV7-2 and TRBJ2-1, the CDR3 gives the full variable domain: GAGVSQSPSNKVTEKGKDVELRCDPISGHTALYWYRQSLGQGLEFLIYFQGNSAPDKSGLPSDRFSAERTGGSVSTLTIQRTQQEDSAVYLCASSILAVRSYNEQFFGPGTRLTVL.

The gene calls are TRBV6-6 and TRBJ2-2; TRBD1 matches 7 bases. This CDR3 has 15 amino acids. V was pared by 4 bases and J by 4 bases, with 6 bases of the junction left unmatched. The germline V gene has CDR1 MNHNY and CDR2 SVGAGI (reference sequence). The CDR3 region is CASSSQGRGTGELFF. The CDR3 DNA sequence: TGTGCCAGCAGTTCACAGGGGAGAGGCACCGGGGAGCTGTTTTTT.

This clone was observed a single time. The genes are TRBV27 and TRBJ1-5; possibly TRBD1 for D (6 bases). V was trimmed by 1 base and J by 0 bases, leaving 10 bases between them. Germline V CDR1 and CDR2: MNHEY, SMNVEV (reference sequence). The CDR3 is 16 amino acids. CDR3 bases: TGTGCCAGCAGTTTATACCGGGACAATAGCAATCAGCCCCAGCATTTT. The encoded protein is CASSLYRDNSNQPQHF.

As DNA, the CDR3 is TGTGCCAGCAGCTCGCCCGTGTGGGGGGACGAGAACACAGATACGCAGTATTTT. Protein: CASSSPVWGDENTDTQYF. This chain connects TRBV7-3 to TRBJ2-3; weak D call: TRBD2 (6 bases). The CDR3 length is 18 residues. Trimming shortened V by 4 bases and J by 2 bases, and 22 bases separated the two germline ends. CDR1 and CDR2 from the germline V gene are SGHTA and FQGTGA.

This sequence joins TRBV4-1 and TRBJ1-2, with 7 nucleotides matching TRBD1. From germline, CDR1 is MGHRA and CDR2 YSYEKL. The CDR3 runs to 16 residues. The V gene end was trimmed by 4 bases and the J gene end by 4 bases; junction bases not matched to a gene: 12. CDR3 sequence reads: CASSPLGEGGTYGYTF. DNA of the CDR3: TGCGCCAGCAGCCCCTTAGGCGAAGGGGGCACCTATGGCTACACCTTC.

This chain connects TRBV4-1 to TRBJ2-1; D not resolved. The CDR3 length is 12 residues. CDR1 and CDR2 from the germline V gene are MGHRA and YSYEKL. The ends were cut back, 6 bases at V and 7 bases at J, with 10 bases in the middle. As DNA, the CDR3 is TGCGCCAGCAGAGGCGGAGCAAATGAGCAGTTCTTC. Amino acids: CASRGGANEQFF.

The chain is built from TRBV4-2 and TRBJ2-5, with 9 bases that match TRBD2. The end of the DNA fits TRBJ2-7 better, so the J call may be wrong. The CDR3 runs 17 residues. Per the germline V gene, CDR1 is LGHNA and CDR2 is YNFKEQ. CDR3 in amino acids: CASSQALSLAGTYEQYF. The CDR3 nucleotides read TGTGCCAGCAGCCAAGCGTTGTCTCTAGCGGGAACCTACGAGCAGTACTTC.

Worth noting for this clone: One junction end disagrees with the germline gene, perhaps due to a read error. This chain connects TRBV28 to TRBJ2-5; D is uncertain. Per germline, CDR1 MDHEN and CDR2 SYDVKM. This CDR3 has 12 residues. The CDR3 loop reads CASSFSRARSNF. CDR3 DNA: TGTGCCAGCAGTTTTAGTCGTGCGAGATCCAACTTC.

The gene calls are TRBV10-1 and TRBJ2-3; 11 bases line up with TRBD2. Germline V CDR1 and CDR2: WNHNN, SYGVQD (reference sequence). The CDR3 consists of 17 residues. J lost 3 bases, V lost 0 bases, and 5 bases had no gene match. The CDR3: CASSESGSSGRTDTQYF. For the CDR3, the DNA is TGCGCCAGCAGTGAGTCGGGGTCTAGCGGGAGGACAGATACGCAGTATTTT.

The CDR3 here is CASSLEGARTQYF. The CDR3, as DNA: TGTGCCAGCAGCTTAGAAGGGGCCCGGACCCAGTACTTC. The chain has TRBV7-9 and TRBJ2-5; maybe TRBD1 (5 bases). V dropped 1 base and J dropped 7 bases, with 10 bases sitting between them. In germline, CDR1 is SEHNR, CDR2 FQNEAQ (reference sequence). The CDR3 spans 13 residues. The variable domain in full, with the rest retrieved from reference TRBV7-9 and TRBJ2-5, is DTGVSQNPRHKITKRGQNVTFRCDPISEHNRLYWYRQTLGQGPEFLTYFQNEAQLEKSRLLSDRFSAERPKGSFSTLEIQRTEQGDSAMYLCASSLEGARTQYFGPGTRLLVL.

This clone has just a few counts. V and J are TRBV9 and TRBJ2-3; 11 positions agree with TRBD2. The germline gives CDR1 SGDLS, CDR2 YYNGEE. The CDR3 totals 16 residues. V was clipped by 2 bases and J by 0 bases; unmatched bases: 2. The CDR3, as DNA: TGTGCCAGCAGCGTTGGGACTAGCGGAAGCACAGATACGCAGTATTTT. Protein: CASSVGTSGSTDTQYF. Complete variable domain (other parts from reference TRBV9 and TRBJ2-3): DSGVTQTPKHLITATGQRVTLRCSPRSGDLSVYWYQQSLDQGLQFLIQYYNGEERAKGNILERFSAQQFPDLHSELNLSSLELGDSALYFCASSVGTSGSTDTQYFGPGTRLTVL.

This clone appeared a single time. This chain links TRBV7-6 with TRBJ2-3; 11 nucleotides align to TRBD2. Germline lookup yields CDR1 SGHVS and CDR2 FNYEAQ. Germline trimming cut 5 bases from V and 2 bases from J; bases unmatched to any gene: 9. The CDR3 consists of 17 residues. DNA for the CDR3: TGTGCCAGCAGCCGGGGGACTAGCGGATTTTACACAGATACGCAGTATTTT. The encoded protein is CASSRGTSGFYTDTQYF.

This clone was counted only a few times. The rearrangement uses TRBV7-9 and TRBJ1-2; D is possibly TRBD1 (6 bases). CDR3 length: 14 residues. V gave up 4 bases and J gave up 3 bases, with 12 bases separating them. Germline assignment: CDR1 SEHNR and CDR2 FQNEAQ (reference sequence). The CDR3 DNA is TGTGCCAGCAGCTCAGACAGGTGGGACTATGGCTACACCTTC. Its translation: CASSSDRWDYGYTF.

This sequence joins TRBV18 and TRBJ2-5, with 11 bases aligning to TRBD2. V was clipped by 0 bases and J by 0 bases; unmatched bases: 9. This CDR3 spans 19 amino acids. Germline values: CDR1 KGHSH, CDR2 LQKENI. The CDR3 region has the DNA TGTGCCAGCTCACCACCACTAGCGGGAGAAGGGTCTGACCAAGAGACCCAGTACTTC. Its protein product is CASSPPLAGEGSDQETQYF.

The rearrangement uses TRBV11-3 and TRBJ1-1, with a weak D call TRBD1 (5 bases). V was trimmed by 1 base and J by 0 bases, leaving 18 bases between them. There are 18 residues in the CDR3. Germline CDR1 is SGHNT and CDR2 is YENEEA. The CDR3 spells CASSLGSGREDMNTEAFF. CDR3 nucleotides: TGTGCCAGCAGCTTAGGGTCGGGCAGGGAGGACATGAACACTGAAGCTTTCTTT. The full variable domain, its missing parts supplied by reference TRBV11-3 and TRBJ1-1, is EAGVVQSPRYKIIEKKQPVAFWCNPISGHNTLYWYLQNLGQGPELLIRYENEEAVDDSQLPKDRFSAERLKGVDSTLKIQPAELGDSAVYLCASSLGSGREDMNTEAFFGQGTRLTVV.

The J gene is TRBJ2-2, the V gene TRBV6-5; 7 bases fit TRBD2. V lost 9 bases, J lost 7 bases, and 14 bases stayed unmatched. Germline V CDR1 and CDR2: MNHEY, SVGAGI. The CDR3 contains 15 residues. DNA for the CDR3: TGTGCCAGTGGCCGTGGAACTAGCGAGGGCGGGGAGCTGTTTTTT. Its protein product is CASGRGTSEGGELFF.

This clone was observed a single time. V and J are TRBV15 and TRBJ2-1; tentative D call: TRBD1 (5 bases). The CDR3 length is 15 residues. Trimming shortened V by 0 bases and J by 7 bases, and 13 bases separated the two germline ends. Germline V lookup: CDR1 LNHNV, CDR2 YYDKDF (reference sequence). The DNA for the CDR3 is TGTGCCACCAGCAGAGATCGGGCAGGGTCAAATGAGCAGTTCTTC. The encoded protein is CATSRDRAGSNEQFF.